Each of the 13 T cell receptor delta chains below was sequenced from the same sample in a study of gamma-delta chains in newborns, infants, children. TCRdb re-called the reads via CATT. The sample gives approximately 7,000 delta-chain clones, 2.1% of which show up once; around 9.9% is in the top ten. What was sequenced was blood. The receptor set was obtained from a child who was a newborn, infant or young child, either healthy, febrile or measles-vaccinated (not recorded which).

Comments on this clone: The mismatch at residue 10 between this DNA's translation and the TCRdb protein of a much larger clone likely reflects a read error; the protein shown is translated from the DNA. This rearrangement joins TRDV3 to TRDJ1, with 8 bases fitting TRDD3. The length of the CDR3 is 18 residues. The V and J ends lost 2 bases and 0 bases, in that order; junction bases with no gene match: 17. Germline V gives CDR1 TVYSNPD, CDR2 GDNSRS (reference sequence). The DNA of the CDR3 is TGTGCCTTTGTCCTACTGGGGGTCCCCGAAGCGTACACCGATAAACTCATCTTT. It codes for CAFVLLGVPEAYTDKLIF. Drawing the rest from reference TRDV3 and TRDJ1, the complete variable domain is CDKVTQSSPDQTVASGSEVVLLCTYDTVYSNPDLFWYRIRPDYSFQFVFYGDNSRSEGADFTQGRFSVKHILTQKAFHLVISPVRTEDSATYYCAFVLLGVPEAYTDKLIFGKGTRVTVEP.

Notes on this clone: A read error likely explains why the TCRdb protein, taken from a much larger clone, differs from this DNA's translation at residue 4; the protein shown is translated from the DNA. V is TRDV2 and J is TRDJ1; 13 bases align to TRDD3. Germline V gene lookup returns CDR1 GEAIGNYY and CDR2 EKD. The CDR3 runs to 17 residues. Trimming removed 5 bases from V and 0 bases from J; junction bases left unmatched: 8. CDR3 protein: CACGILGDTGYTDKLIF. CDR3 sequence (DNA): TGTGCCTGTGGCATACTGGGGGATACGGGGTACACCGATAAACTCATCTTT.

This clone was picked up a small number of times. It may be a read error: a sequence one base away is much more abundant. The V call is TRDV2, the J call TRDJ3; 11 bases are shared with TRDD3. V lost 3 bases to trimming and J lost 2 bases; unmatched junction nucleotides: 17. The V gene's germline CDR1 is GEAIGNYY and CDR2 EKD. The CDR3 contains 22 residues. Written as DNA, the CDR3 is TGTGCCTGTGACGCCAACCGTGGCTGGGGGATACCGGAAACCTGGGACACCCGACAGATGTTTTTC. This encodes CACDANRGWGIPETWDTRQMFF.

About this clone: For this DNA, TCRdb reports the protein of a much larger clone, which diverges at residue 5, most likely from a read error; the protein presented here is translated directly from the DNA. The rearrangement joins TRDV2 to TRDJ3; TRDD3 agrees at 10 bases. Germline V gene data show CDR1 as GEAIGNYY and CDR2 as EKD. CDR3 size: 18 residues. V was pared by 3 bases and J by 2 bases, with 6 bases of the junction left unmatched. This CDR3 reads CACDAWGIGTWDTRQMFF. CDR3 bases: TGTGCCTGTGACGCCTGGGGGATAGGGACCTGGGACACCCGACAGATGTTTTTC.

This clone was recorded a few times. A far more abundant clone sits one base away, making this likely a read error. The identical CDR3 is also encoded by other nucleotide sequences in the sample. The rearrangement joins TRDV2 to TRDJ1; D remains unclear. This CDR3 has 15 residues. Germline CDR1 is GEAIGNYY and CDR2 is EKD. CDR3 sequence reads: CACDTVGTYTDKLIF. The DNA for the CDR3 is TGTGCCTGCGACACCGTGGGAACCTACACCGATAAACTCATCTTT.

This clone is medium-sized by share. The same CDR3 arises from other DNA sequences in this sample as well. The V call is TRDV2, the J call TRDJ3; 12 bases agree with TRDD3. With 3 bases clipped from V and 1 base from J, the junction kept 15 bases outside the gene matches. Germline V gene lookup returns CDR1 GEAIGNYY and CDR2 EKD. The CDR3 runs 22 residues. CDR3 in amino acids: CACDGELGDTLWWSWDTRQMFF. As DNA, the CDR3 is TGTGCCTGTGACGGGGAACTGGGGGATACCCTCTGGTGGTCCTGGGACACCCGACAGATGTTTTTC.

This clone was detected only a few times. A much larger clonotype is one base distant, so this may be a read error. The identical CDR3 is also encoded by other nucleotide sequences in the sample. This chain links TRDV2 with TRDJ3, with TRDD3 identical over 10 bases. The germline V gene encodes CDR1 GEAIGNYY and CDR2 EKD. The CDR3 covers 19 residues. The CDR3 DNA follows: TGTGCCTGTGACCCCGGTACTGGGGGATTTACGTGGGACACCCGGCAGATGTTTTTC. Translation gives CACDPGTGGFTWDTRQMFF.

As regards this clone: The protein TCRdb lists belongs to a much larger clone and differs from this DNA's translation at residue 11, which points to a read error; the protein shown is made from the DNA. This rearrangement joins TRDV2 to TRDJ3; D perhaps matches TRDD3 (5 bases). CDR1 and CDR2 from the germline V gene are GEAIGNYY and EKD. The CDR3 has 13 amino acids. The chain's CDR3 is CACDSWDTRQTFF. CDR3 bases: TGTGCCTGTGACTCCTGGGACACCCGACAGACGTTTTTC.

In regard to this clone: This DNA's translation and the protein TCRdb lists, from a much larger clone, do not match at residue 9, likely due to a read error; the protein shown is translated from the DNA. V usage is TRDV2 and J usage is TRDJ3; 8 bases are a match to TRDD3. The germline CDR1 and CDR2 sequences are GEAIGNYY and EKD. The CDR3 covers 17 residues. V lost 2 bases to trimming and J lost 2 bases; unmatched junction nucleotides: 4. The DNA of the CDR3 is TGTGCCTGTGACAATACTGGGGGCCCCTGGGACACCCGACAGATGTTTTTC. This encodes CACDNTGGPWDTRQMFF.

Comments on this clone: TCRdb assigns this DNA the protein of a much larger clone, which departs from its translation at residue 12; this likely reflects a read error, and the protein shown comes from translating the DNA. V usage is TRDV2 and J usage is TRDJ3; a weak D match, TRDD3 (6 bases). CDR1 is GEAIGNYY and CDR2 is EKD in the germline V gene. The CDR3 is 18 amino acids. The CDR3 here is CACDTGGPSSWGTRQMFF. Here the CDR3 DNA reads TGTGCCTGTGACACTGGGGGCCCGAGCTCCTGGGGCACCCGACAGATGTTTTTC.

As regards this clone: Relative to the germline gene, one junction end is altered; a read error may explain this. The same CDR3 also results from other DNA sequences found in this sample. This rearrangement joins TRDV1 to TRDJ3; D perhaps matches TRDD3 (6 bases). This CDR3 is 18 amino acids long. Germline V lookup: CDR1 TSWWSYY, CDR2 QGS. For the CDR3, the DNA is TGCGCTCTTGGGGACGGGGGGGACAGCTCCTGGGACACCCGACAGATGTTTTTC. This encodes CALGDGGDSSWDTRQMFF.

To note about this clone: A far larger clone is one base from this, pointing to a likely read error. The sample carries other DNA sequences with the same CDR3. V and J are TRDV2 and TRDJ2, with 10 nucleotides matching TRDD3. Losses at the gene ends were 3 bases for V and 2 bases for J; bases not matched to a gene: 8. CDR3 size: 17 residues. CDR1 and CDR2 from the germline V gene are GEAIGNYY and EKD. The CDR3, as DNA: TGTGCCTGTGACCCCTTGGGGGGATACGAATTGACAGCACAACTCTTCTTT. As protein: CACDPLGGYELTAQLFF.

This clone was seen a handful of times. The protein held in TCRdb is that of a much larger clone and does not match this DNA's translation at residue 13, likely because of a read error; the protein shown is translated from the DNA. The chain has TRDV2 and TRDJ3; 12 nucleotides align to TRDD3. Looked up from germline, CDR1 is GEAIGNYY and CDR2 is EKD. This CDR3 has 19 residues. The CDR3 DNA sequence: TGTGCCTGTGACGCTGGGGGATACGCAAGCTCCTGGGGCACCCGACAGATGTTTTTC. Translation: CACDAGGYASSWGTRQMFF.